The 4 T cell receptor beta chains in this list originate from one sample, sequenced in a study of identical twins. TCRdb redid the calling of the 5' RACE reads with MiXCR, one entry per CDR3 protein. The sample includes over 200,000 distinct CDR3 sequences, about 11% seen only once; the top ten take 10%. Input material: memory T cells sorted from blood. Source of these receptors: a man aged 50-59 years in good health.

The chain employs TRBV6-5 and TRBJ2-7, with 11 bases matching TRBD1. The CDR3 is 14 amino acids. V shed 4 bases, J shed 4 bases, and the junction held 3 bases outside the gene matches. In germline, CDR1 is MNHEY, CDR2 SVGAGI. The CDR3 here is CASSWDRGEYEQYF. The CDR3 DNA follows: TGTGCCAGCAGTTGGGACAGGGGGGAATACGAGCAGTACTTC.

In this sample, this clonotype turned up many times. This chain's CDR3 is CASSLVAGKSSYNEQFF. In DNA form, the CDR3 reads TGCGCCAGCAGCTTGGTGGCGGGGAAGAGCTCCTACAATGAGCAGTTCTTC. The V gene is TRBV5-1, the J gene TRBJ2-1, with a tentative D call TRBD2 (6 bases). The V gene lost 0 bases and the J gene lost 0 bases, with 13 bases spanning the gap. This CDR3 has 17 amino acids. Germline V gene data show CDR1 as SGHRS and CDR2 as YFSETQ.

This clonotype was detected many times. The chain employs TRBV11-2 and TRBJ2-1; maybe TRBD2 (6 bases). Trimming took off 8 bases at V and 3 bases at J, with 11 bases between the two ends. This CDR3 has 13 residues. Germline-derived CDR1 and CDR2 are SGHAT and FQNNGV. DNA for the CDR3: TGTGCCAGCGGTAGCGGAATCTACAATGAGCAGTTCTTC. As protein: CASGSGIYNEQFF.

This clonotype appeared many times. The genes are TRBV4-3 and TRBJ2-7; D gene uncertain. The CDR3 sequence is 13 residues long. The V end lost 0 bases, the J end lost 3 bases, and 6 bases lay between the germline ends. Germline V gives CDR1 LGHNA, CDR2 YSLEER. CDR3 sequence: CASSQERRYEQYF. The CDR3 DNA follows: TGCGCCAGCAGCCAAGAAAGGCGCTACGAGCAGTACTTC.